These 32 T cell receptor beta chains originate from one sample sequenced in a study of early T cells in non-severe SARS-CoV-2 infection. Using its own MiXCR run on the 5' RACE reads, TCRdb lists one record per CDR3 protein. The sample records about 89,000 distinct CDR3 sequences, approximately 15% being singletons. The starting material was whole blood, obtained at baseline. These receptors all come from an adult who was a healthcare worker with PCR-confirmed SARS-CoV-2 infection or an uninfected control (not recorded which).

The CDR3 nucleotides read TGTGCCAGCACTCGTTCTTCACCTAATGAAAAACTGTTTTTT. This gives the protein CASTRSSPNEKLFF. This chain connects TRBV27 to TRBJ1-4; D uncertain. The germline V gene has CDR1 MNHEY and CDR2 SMNVEV (reference sequence). This CDR3 is 14 amino acids long. Trimming removed 7 bases from V and 3 bases from J, with 12 bases in between.

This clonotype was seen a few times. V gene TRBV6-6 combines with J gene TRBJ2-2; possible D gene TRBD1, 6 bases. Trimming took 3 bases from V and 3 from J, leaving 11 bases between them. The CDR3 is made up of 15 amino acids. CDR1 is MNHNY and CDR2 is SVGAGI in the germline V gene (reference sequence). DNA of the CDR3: TGTGCCAGCAGTTATCGCAGGGGCGACACCGGGGAGCTGTTTTTT. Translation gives CASSYRRGDTGELFF.

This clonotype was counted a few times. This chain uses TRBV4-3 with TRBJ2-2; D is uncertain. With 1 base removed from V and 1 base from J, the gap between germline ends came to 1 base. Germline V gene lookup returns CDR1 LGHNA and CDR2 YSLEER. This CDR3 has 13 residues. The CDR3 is CASSQGNTGELFF. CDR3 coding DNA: TGCGCCAGCAGCCAAGGGAACACCGGGGAGCTGTTTTTT.

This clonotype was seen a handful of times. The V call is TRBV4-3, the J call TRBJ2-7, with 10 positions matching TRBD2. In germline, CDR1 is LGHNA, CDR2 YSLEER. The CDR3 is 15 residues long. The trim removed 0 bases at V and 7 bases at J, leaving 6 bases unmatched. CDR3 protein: CASSQERLAGVEQYF. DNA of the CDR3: TGCGCCAGCAGCCAAGAGAGGCTAGCGGGAGTTGAGCAGTACTTC.

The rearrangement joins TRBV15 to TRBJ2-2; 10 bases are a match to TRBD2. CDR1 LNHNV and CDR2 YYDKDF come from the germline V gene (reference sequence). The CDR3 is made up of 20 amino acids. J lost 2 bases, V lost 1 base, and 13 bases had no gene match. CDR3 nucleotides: TGTGCCACCAGCAGAGTAGGCCTAGCGGGAGTCCCGAGTAACACCGGGGAGCTGTTTTTT. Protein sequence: CATSRVGLAGVPSNTGELFF.

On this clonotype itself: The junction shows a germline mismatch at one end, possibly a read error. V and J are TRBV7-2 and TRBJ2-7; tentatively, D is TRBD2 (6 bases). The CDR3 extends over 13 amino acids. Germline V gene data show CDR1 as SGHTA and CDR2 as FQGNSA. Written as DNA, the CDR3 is TGTGCCAGCAGCTTATGGGACTCCAACGAGCAGTACTTC. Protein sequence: CASSLWDSNEQYF.

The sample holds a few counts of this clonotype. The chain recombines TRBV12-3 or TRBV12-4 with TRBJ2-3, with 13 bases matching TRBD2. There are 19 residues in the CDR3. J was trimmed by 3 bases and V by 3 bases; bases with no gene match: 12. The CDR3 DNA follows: TGTGCCAGCAGTTTGAGCCTAAGGGGACTAGCGGGATCGACAGATACGCAGTATTTT. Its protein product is CASSLSLRGLAGSTDTQYF.

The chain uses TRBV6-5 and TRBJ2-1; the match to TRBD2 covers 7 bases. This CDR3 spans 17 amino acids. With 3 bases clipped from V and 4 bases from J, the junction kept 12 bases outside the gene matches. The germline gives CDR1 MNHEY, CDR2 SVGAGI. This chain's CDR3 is CASSYEGWTRDYNEQFF. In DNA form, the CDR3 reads TGTGCCAGCAGTTATGAGGGGTGGACTAGGGATTACAATGAGCAGTTCTTC.

As DNA, the CDR3 is TGTGCCAGCAGTGAGGGGACAGCAGGCTACGAGCAGTACTTC. Translating gives CASSEGTAGYEQYF. The V and J genes are TRBV2 and TRBJ2-7, with 7 bases that match TRBD1. Germline values: CDR1 SNHLY, CDR2 FYNNEI. This CDR3 is built from 14 residues. Trimming cost V 3 bases and J 3 bases; bases outside gene matches: 5.

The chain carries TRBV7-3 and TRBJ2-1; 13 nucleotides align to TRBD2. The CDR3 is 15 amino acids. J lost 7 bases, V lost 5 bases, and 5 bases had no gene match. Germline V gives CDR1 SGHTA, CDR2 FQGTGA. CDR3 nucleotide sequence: TGTGCCAGCAGCCTAAGACTAGCGGGAGGAAATGAGCAGTTCTTC. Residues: CASSLRLAGGNEQFF. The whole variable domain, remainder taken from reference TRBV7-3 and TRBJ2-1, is GAGVSQTPSNKVTEKGKYVELRCDPISGHTALYWYRQSLGQGPEFLIYFQGTGAADDSGLPNDRFFAVRPEGSVSTLKIQRTERGDSAVYLCASSLRLAGGNEQFFGPGTRLTVL.

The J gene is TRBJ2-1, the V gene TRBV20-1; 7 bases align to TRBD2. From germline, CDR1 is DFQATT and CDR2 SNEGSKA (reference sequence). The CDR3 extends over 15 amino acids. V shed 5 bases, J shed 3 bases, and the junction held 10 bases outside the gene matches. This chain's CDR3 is CSAAASGWIYNEQFF. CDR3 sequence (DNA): TGCAGTGCTGCGGCTAGCGGATGGATCTACAATGAGCAGTTCTTC.

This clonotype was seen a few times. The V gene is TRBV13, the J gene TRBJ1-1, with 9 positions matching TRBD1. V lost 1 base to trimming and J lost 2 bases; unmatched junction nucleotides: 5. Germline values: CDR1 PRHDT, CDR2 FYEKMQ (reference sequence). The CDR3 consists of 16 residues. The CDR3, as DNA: TGTGCCAGCAGCTTAGAGACAGGGGGTGAAAACACTGAAGCTTTCTTT. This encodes CASSLETGGENTEAFF.

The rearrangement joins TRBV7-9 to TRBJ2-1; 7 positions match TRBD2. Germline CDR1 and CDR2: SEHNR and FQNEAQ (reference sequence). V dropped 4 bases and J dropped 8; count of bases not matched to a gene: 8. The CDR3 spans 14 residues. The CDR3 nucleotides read TGTGCCAGCAGCTCTCTAGCGGCGGCCCATGAGCAGTTCTTC. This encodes CASSSLAAAHEQFF.

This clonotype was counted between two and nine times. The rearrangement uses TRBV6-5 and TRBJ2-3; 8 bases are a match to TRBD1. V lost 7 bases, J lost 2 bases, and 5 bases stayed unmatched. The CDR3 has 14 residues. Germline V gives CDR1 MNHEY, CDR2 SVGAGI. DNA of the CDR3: TGTGCCAGCAACTTCAGGGGGCCCACAGATACGCAGTATTTT. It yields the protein CASNFRGPTDTQYF.

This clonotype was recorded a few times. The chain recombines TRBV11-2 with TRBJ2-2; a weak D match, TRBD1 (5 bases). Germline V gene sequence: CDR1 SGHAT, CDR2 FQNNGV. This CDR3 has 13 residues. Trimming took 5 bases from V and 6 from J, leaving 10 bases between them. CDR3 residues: CASSIGAPGELFF. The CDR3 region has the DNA TGTGCCAGCAGCATAGGGGCGCCCGGGGAGCTGTTTTTT.

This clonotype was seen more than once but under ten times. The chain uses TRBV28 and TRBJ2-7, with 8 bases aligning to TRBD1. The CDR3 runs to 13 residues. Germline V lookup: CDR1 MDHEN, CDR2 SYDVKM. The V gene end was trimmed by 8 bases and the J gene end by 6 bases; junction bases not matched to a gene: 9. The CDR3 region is CASQGAPRVEQYF. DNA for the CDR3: TGTGCCAGCCAGGGGGCACCAAGGGTCGAGCAGTACTTC.

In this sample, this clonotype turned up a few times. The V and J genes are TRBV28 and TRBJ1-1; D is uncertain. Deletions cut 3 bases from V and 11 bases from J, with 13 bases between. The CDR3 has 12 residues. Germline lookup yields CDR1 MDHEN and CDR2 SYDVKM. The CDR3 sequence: CASSFGPVDAFF. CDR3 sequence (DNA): TGTGCCAGCAGTTTCGGCCCCGTTGACGCTTTCTTT.

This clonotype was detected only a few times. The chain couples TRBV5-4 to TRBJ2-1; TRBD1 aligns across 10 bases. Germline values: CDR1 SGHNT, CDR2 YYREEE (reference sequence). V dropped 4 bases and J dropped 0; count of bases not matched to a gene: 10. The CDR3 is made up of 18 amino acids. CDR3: CASSAGTGAYSSYNEQFF. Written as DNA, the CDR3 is TGTGCCAGCAGCGCGGGGACAGGGGCCTATAGCTCCTACAATGAGCAGTTCTTC.

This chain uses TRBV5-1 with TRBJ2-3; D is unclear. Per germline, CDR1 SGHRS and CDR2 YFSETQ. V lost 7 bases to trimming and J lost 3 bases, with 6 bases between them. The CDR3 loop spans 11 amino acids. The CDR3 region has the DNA TGCGCCAGCCGGATTACAGATACGCAGTATTTT. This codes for CASRITDTQYF.

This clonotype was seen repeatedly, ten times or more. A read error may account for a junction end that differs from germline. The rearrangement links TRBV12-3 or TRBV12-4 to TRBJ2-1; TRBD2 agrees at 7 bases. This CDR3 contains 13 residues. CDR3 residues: CASSLAANNEQFF. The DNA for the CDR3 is TGTGCCAGCAGTCTAGCGGCCAACAATGAGCAGTTCTTC.

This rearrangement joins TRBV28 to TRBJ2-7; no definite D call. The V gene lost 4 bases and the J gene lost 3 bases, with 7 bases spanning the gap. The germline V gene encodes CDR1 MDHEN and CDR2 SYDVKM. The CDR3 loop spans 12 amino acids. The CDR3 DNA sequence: TGTGCCAGCAGTTCCCTTCACTACGAGCAGTACTTC. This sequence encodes CASSSLHYEQYF.

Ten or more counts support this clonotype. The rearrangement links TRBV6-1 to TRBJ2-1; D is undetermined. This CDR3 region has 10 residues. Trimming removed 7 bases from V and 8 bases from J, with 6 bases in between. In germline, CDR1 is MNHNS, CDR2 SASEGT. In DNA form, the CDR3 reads TGTGCCAGCAACAGTTATGAGCAGTTCTTC. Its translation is CASNSYEQFF.

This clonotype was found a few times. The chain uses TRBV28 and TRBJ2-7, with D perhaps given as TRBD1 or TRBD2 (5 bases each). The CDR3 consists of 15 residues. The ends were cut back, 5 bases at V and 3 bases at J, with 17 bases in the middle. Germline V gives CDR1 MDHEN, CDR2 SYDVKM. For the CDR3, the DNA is TGTGCCAGCAGTGGGGCCTCGGCAACTAGCTACGAGCAGTACTTC. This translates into CASSGASATSYEQYF. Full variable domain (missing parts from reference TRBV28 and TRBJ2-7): DVKVTQSSRYLVKRTGEKVFLECVQDMDHENMFWYRQDPGLGLRLIYFSYDVKMKEKGDIPEGYSVSREKKERFSLILESASTNQTSMYLCASSGASATSYEQYFGPGTRLTVT.

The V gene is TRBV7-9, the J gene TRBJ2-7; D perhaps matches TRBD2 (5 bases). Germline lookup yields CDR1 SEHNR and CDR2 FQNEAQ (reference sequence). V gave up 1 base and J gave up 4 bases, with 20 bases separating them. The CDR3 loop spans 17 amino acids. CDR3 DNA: TGTGCCAGCAGCTTAGTTGGAGGCGTTGTCCAGTTTTACGAGCAGTACTTC. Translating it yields CASSLVGGVVQFYEQYF. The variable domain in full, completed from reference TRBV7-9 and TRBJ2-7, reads DTGVSQNPRHKITKRGQNVTFRCDPISEHNRLYWYRQTLGQGPEFLTYFQNEAQLEKSRLLSDRFSAERPKGSFSTLEIQRTEQGDSAMYLCASSLVGGVVQFYEQYFGPGTRLTVT.

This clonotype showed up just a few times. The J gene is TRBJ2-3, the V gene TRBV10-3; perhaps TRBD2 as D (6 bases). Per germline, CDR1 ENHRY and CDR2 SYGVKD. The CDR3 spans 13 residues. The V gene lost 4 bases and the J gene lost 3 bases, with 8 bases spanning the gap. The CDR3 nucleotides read TGTGCCATCAGTGCGAGCGGGACAGATACGCAGTATTTT. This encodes CAISASGTDTQYF.

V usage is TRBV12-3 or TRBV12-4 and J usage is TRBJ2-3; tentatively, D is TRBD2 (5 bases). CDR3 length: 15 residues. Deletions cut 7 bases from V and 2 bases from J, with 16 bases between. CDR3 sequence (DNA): TGTGCCAGCACCGAGACAAGCGGAACCACAGATACGCAGTATTTT. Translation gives CASTETSGTTDTQYF.

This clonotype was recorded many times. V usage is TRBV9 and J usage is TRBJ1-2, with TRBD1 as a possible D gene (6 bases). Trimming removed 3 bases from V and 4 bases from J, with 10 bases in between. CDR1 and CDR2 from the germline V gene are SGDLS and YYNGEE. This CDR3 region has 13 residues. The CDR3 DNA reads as TGTGCCAGCAGCGCTGGACAGAGCTATGGCTACACCTTC. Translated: CASSAGQSYGYTF.

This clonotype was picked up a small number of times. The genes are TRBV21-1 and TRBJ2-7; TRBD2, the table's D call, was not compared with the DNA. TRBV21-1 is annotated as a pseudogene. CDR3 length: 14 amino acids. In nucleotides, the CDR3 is TGTGCCAGCAGCAAAGTTCGGGCGGGAAACGAGCAGTACTTC. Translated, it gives CASSKVRAGNEQYF.

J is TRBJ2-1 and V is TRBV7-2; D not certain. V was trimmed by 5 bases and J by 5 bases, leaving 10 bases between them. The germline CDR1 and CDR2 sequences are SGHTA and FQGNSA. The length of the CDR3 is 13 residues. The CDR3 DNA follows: TGTGCCAGCAGCCCAGACCCCAACAATGAGCAGTTCTTC. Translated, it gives CASSPDPNNEQFF.

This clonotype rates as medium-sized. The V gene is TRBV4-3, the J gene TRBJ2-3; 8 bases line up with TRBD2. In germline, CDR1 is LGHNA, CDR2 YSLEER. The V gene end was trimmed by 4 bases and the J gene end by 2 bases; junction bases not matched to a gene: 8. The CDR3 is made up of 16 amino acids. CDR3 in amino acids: CASSLQLAGNTDTQYF. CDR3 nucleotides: TGCGCCAGCAGCCTCCAGCTAGCGGGCAACACAGATACGCAGTATTTT.

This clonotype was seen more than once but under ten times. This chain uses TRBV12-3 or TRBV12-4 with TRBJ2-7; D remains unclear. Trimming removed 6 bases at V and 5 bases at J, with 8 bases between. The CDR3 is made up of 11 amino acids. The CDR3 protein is CASRQTHEQYF. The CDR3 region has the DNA TGTGCCAGCAGACAGACCCACGAGCAGTACTTC.

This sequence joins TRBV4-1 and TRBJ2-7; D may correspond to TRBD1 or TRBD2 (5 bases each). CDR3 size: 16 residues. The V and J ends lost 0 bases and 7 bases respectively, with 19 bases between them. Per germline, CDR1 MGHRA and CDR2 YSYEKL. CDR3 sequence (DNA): TGCGCCAGCAGCCAAGAGTATGGGGGTTCTTTACGGGAGCAGTACTTC. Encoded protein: CASSQEYGGSLREQYF.